The TCR beta chain under discussion was sequenced for a study of T-cell memory formation after mild COVID-19. In the study overall: Each donor largely had its own TCR clusters. General study results and limits: CD4/CD8 balance characterized clones contracting day 15 to 85, and CD4+ skew characterized later expanders. Contracting CD4+ clones sat mainly in CM and EM; CD8+ in EMRA.

The germline V gene has CDR1 DFQATT and CDR2 SNEGSKA (reference sequence). The CDR3 has 12 amino acids. V was clipped by 1 base and J by 3 bases, with 7 bases between them. This clonotype was seen more than once but under ten times. Its specificity is unknown. UMIs and sample barcodes were carried by the TCR alpha and TCR beta cDNA libraries that 5'RACE produced using constant-segment primers. TCRdb re-called the 5' RACE reads with MiXCR, one entry per CDR3 protein. The profile covers roughly 100,000 distinct CDR3 sequences, with approximately 15% appearing a single time and roughly 31% taken by the ten largest.

Sequenced material: PBMCs or a T cell subset sorted from them (not recorded which). The receptor comes from an adult woman who had mild COVID-19 (a few samples of this study predate the infection). Cell type and time point are not known. The chain is built from TRBV20-1 and TRBJ2-7; the D gene is possibly TRBD2 (6 bases). CDR3 loop: CSARAGDYEQYF. CDR3 coding DNA: TGCAGTGCTAGAGCGGGGGACTACGAGCAGTACTTC.